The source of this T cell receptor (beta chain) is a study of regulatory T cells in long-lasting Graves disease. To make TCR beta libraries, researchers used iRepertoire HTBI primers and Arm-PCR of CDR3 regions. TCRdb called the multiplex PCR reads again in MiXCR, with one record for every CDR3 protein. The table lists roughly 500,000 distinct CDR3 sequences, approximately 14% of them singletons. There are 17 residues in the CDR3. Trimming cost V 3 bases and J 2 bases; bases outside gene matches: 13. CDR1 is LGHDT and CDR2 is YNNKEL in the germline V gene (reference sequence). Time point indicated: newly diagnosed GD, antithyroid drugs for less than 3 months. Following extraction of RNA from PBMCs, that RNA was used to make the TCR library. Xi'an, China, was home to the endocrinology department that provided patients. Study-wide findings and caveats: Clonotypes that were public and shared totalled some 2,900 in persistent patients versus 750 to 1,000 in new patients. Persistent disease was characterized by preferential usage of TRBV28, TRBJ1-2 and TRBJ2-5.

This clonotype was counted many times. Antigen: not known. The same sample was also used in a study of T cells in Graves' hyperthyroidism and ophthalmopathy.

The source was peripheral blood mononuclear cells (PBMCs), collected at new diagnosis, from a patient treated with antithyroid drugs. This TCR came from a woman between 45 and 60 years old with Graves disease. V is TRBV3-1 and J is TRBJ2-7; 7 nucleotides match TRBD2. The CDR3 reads CASSHLGGLAETYEQYF. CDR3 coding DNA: TGTGCCAGCAGCCACCTGGGCGGGCTAGCGGAAACCTACGAGCAGTACTTC.